The T cell receptor (beta chain) described here comes from a study of Graves' ophthalmopathy and Graves' hyperthyroidism. The sequenced template was RNA, covering the TCR beta CDR3 region. Second-round multiplex PCR followed a first-round RT-PCR using HTBI primers. TCRdb reprocessed the multiplex PCR reads with MiXCR, giving one entry per CDR3 protein. Of hundreds of thousands of distinct CDR3 sequences in the sample, roughly 14% were seen once. The germline CDR1 and CDR2 sequences are MDHEN and SYDVKM. Deletions cut 1 base from V and 0 bases from J, with 13 bases between. CDR3 length equals 17 residues. This clonotype was seen ten or more times.

The J gene is TRBJ1-5, the V gene TRBV28; D is possibly TRBD1 (6 bases). Sequenced input: peripheral blood. The clonotype originates from a woman under 30 with stable Graves' hyperthyroidism. The CDR3 loop is CASSLYRKGGSNQPQHF. In DNA form, the CDR3 reads TGTGCCAGCAGTTTATACAGGAAAGGGGGTAGCAATCAGCCCCAGCATTTT.